The T cell receptor (beta chain) described here comes from a study of T cell changes during pregnancy in multiple sclerosis. The table came from immunoSEQ multiplex PCR; TCRdb's copy has only in-frame clones and leaves some out. The repertoire consists of around 88,000 clones, with approximately 93% occurring once and the leading ten covering over 2%. Germline-derived CDR1 and CDR2 are SSHAT and FNYEAQ (reference sequence). Losses at the gene ends were 7 bases for V and 0 bases for J; bases not matched to a gene: 9. This CDR3 region has 16 residues. This chain links TRBV7-7 with TRBJ2-3, with 8 bases matching TRBD2. The sequence was obtained from a female donor with multiple sclerosis, enrolled in a pregnancy study. The sample here was peripheral blood, taken in the first trimester of pregnancy. The CDR3 loop is CASTVSGGGSTDTQYF. The CDR3 DNA follows: TGTGCCAGCACCGTTTCGGGGGGGGGAAGCACAGATACGCAGTATTTT.